This TCR beta chain was obtained from a study of T cell changes during pregnancy in multiple sclerosis. The method was immunoSEQ multiplex PCR; TCRdb's version includes in-frame clones alone and lacks a portion of them. This sample has around 110,000 clones; roughly 89% occur once, and the top ten carry 1.6%. Here the sequenced sample was peripheral blood, taken before pregnancy. The sequence came from a female donor with multiple sclerosis, enrolled in a pregnancy study.

This chain's CDR3 is CASSFGGYNSPLHF. The CDR3 region has the DNA TGTGCCAGCAGCTTTGGCGGCTATAATTCACCCCTCCACTTT. V and J are TRBV5-8 and TRBJ1-6; the D is unclear. The CDR3 consists of 14 residues. Trimming stripped 2 bases from V and 3 bases from J, with 6 bases between. Germline V gene sequence: CDR1 SGHTS, CDR2 YDEGEE.